This T cell receptor (beta chain) was documented in a study of CD8 T cells in ankylosing spondylitis (dated by TCRdb to 2015 to 2018). About the study as a whole: T cell receptor beta repertoires were profiled in healthy donors and ankylosing spondylitis patients so that disease-linked TCR variants could be found. The full study cohort was made up of approximately 24 ankylosing spondylitis patients and some 100 healthy donors. Peripheral blood was sampled, and synovial fluid was also collected from ankylosing spondylitis patients.

The reads were generated on an Illumina HiSeq 2500. Quantitative 5'-RACE with molecular barcodes was the method used to prepare the TCR beta libraries. In the original analysis: A new computational method, built on a probabilistic model of VDJ rearrangement, was used to identify disease-linked TCR variants. TCRdb itself trimmed the public reads at Q25 with fastp, ran MiXCR and retained productive beta chains. Here each entry gathers all rows of one CDR3 protein and keeps the most common genes and DNA. These V and J calls are TCRdb output, not the study's own analysis. Across this sample there are under 950,000 distinct CDR3 sequences, with around 19% seen only once. The ten largest clones capture under 20% of the sample. This clonotype has a handful of counts. Its antigen is still unknown. No much larger clonotype is one base removed from it; base qualities were not supplied. Here is what the overall study found, with its caveats: Blood from ankylosing spondylitis patients appeared to be characterized by a TCR beta motif composed of under 10 highly homologous amino acid variants. According to the report, matched synovial fluid samples from ankylosing spondylitis patients were significantly enriched for the disease-linked clones. Some of the motif variants had been reported before in the synovial fluid and blood of reactive arthritis patients, a finding that suggests common disease-initiation mechanisms. The disease-linked clones showed a CD8+ phenotype and occurred at relatively low frequencies in peripheral blood.

V lost 1 base and J lost 3 bases, and the count of bases not matched to a germline gene is 5. CDR1 and CDR2 are drawn from the germline V gene: SGHRS, YFSETQ. The CDR3 has 15 amino acids, counting the end cysteine and phenylalanine. Here the CDR3 DNA is all that survives: 45 bases in frame from base 1. This clonotype was sampled from a male donor with ankylosing spondylitis. Sequenced input: blood, either unsorted or a sorted T cell fraction (not recorded which). The rearrangement combines TRBV5-1 with TRBJ2-7, with 9 bases in between that match TRBD2. The CDR3: CASSLWPAGGYEQYF. The sequenced DNA is TGCGCCAGCAGCTTGTGGCCAGCGGGAGGCTACGAGCAGTACTTC.